These 8 T cell receptor beta chains came from one sample sequenced in a study of cytomegalovirus exposure and HLA in healthy donors. The primer mix had 60 Vbeta and 13 Jbeta primers. Only in-frame clones appear in the TCRdb table, and some are missing; sequencing was by immunoSEQ multiplex PCR. The sample yields approximately 160,000 clones, around 80% seen once. Sequences were obtained from PBMCs. All receptors come from a woman in her 30s in good health and CMV-seropositive.

As DNA, the CDR3 is TGTGCCAGCAGTTACTCCTCCTCTATCAGACTAGCGGAGCAGTACTTC. It encodes CASSYSSSIRLAEQYF. The chain carries TRBV6-6 and TRBJ2-7, with TRBD2 matching 8 bases. J lost 7 bases, V lost 0 bases, and 11 bases had no gene match. The CDR3 runs to 16 residues. Germline CDR1 MNHNY, CDR2 SVGAGI (reference sequence).

V gene TRBV9 combines with J gene TRBJ2-5; D possibly corresponds to TRBD2 (6 bases). Per germline, CDR1 SGDLS and CDR2 YYNGEE. The CDR3 totals 14 residues. V was trimmed by 0 bases and J by 4 bases, leaving 10 bases between them. The CDR3 protein is CASSVGGVGETQYF. The DNA of the CDR3 is TGTGCCAGCAGCGTAGGGGGGGTTGGAGAGACCCAGTACTTC.

The V call is TRBV19, the J call TRBJ2-1, with 13 bases fitting TRBD2. Trimming at V came to 8 bases and at J to 13 bases, leaving 5 bases not matched to a gene. CDR1 is LNHDA, CDR2 SQIVND, per germline (reference sequence). The CDR3 has 12 amino acids. The CDR3 loop is CASRTSGSLQFF. In nucleotides, the CDR3 is TGTGCCAGTCGGACTAGCGGGAGTTTACAGTTCTTC.

V and J are TRBV11-2 and TRBJ2-5; a possible D gene is TRBD1 (5 bases). The CDR3 has 14 amino acids. Trimming took 3 bases from V and 1 from J, leaving 9 bases between them. Germline assignment: CDR1 SGHAT and CDR2 FQNNGV. DNA of the CDR3: TGTGCCAGCAGCTTTTTGACAGTCCAAGAGACCCAGTACTTC. This translates into CASSFLTVQETQYF.

The CDR3 region has the DNA TGCGCCAGCAGCCAAACTGGGACAGTCTACAATGAGCAGTTCTTC. Protein product: CASSQTGTVYNEQFF. This chain uses TRBV5-1 with TRBJ2-1; 7 nucleotides match TRBD1. J was trimmed by 3 bases and V by 4 bases; bases with no gene match: 7. The CDR3 covers 15 residues. Germline V gives CDR1 SGHRS, CDR2 YFSETQ.

This sequence joins TRBV14 and TRBJ2-7; D might be TRBD1 (6 bases). The CDR3 is made up of 14 amino acids. Germline V gives CDR1 SGHDN, CDR2 FVKESK. V shed 4 bases and J shed 1 base, with 11 bases lying between them. In DNA form, the CDR3 reads TGTGCCAGCAGCCCCGGACAGTTTTCCTACGAGCAGTACTTC. It yields the protein CASSPGQFSYEQYF.

CDR3 sequence reads: CASSQALKDTKKPYEQYF. In DNA form, the CDR3 reads TGCGCCAGCAGCCAAGCTCTTAAGGACACAAAAAAACCCTACGAGCAGTACTTC. The chain uses TRBV4-1 and TRBJ2-7, with a possible D match to TRBD1 (5 bases). Trimming pared 1 base from V and 2 bases from J, leaving 21 bases between. Germline V gene lookup returns CDR1 MGHRA and CDR2 YSYEKL. The CDR3 is made up of 18 amino acids.

This clone was seen a handful of times. The V gene is TRBV7-9, the J gene TRBJ1-1; a possible D gene is TRBD1 (6 bases). V was cut by 5 bases and J by 1 base, with 14 bases left in between. The CDR3 contains 15 residues. Germline loops: CDR1 SEHNR, CDR2 FQNEAQ (reference sequence). The chain's CDR3 is CASSQKGERNTEAFF. DNA for the CDR3: TGTGCCAGCAGCCAGAAGGGGGAGAGGAACACTGAAGCTTTCTTT.